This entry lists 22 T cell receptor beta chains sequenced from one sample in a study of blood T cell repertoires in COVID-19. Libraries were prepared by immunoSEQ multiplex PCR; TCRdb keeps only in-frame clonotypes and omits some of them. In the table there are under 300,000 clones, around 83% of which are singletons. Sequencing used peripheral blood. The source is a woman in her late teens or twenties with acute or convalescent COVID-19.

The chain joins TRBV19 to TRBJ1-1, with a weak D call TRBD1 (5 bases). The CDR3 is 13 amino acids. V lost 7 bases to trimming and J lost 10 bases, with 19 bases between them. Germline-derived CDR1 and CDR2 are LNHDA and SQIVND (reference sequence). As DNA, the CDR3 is TGTGCCAGTAATTCATGGGGGGAGCGAGGAGCTTTCTTT. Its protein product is CASNSWGERGAFF.

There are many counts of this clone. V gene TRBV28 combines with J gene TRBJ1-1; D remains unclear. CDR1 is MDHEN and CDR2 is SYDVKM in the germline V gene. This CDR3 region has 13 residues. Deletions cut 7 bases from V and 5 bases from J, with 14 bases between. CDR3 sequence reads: CASTPPGETEAFF. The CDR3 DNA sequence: TGTGCCAGCACCCCCCCCGGGGAGACTGAAGCTTTCTTT. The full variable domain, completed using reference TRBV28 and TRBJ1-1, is DVKVTQSSRYLVKRTGEKVFLECVQDMDHENMFWYRQDPGLGLRLIYFSYDVKMKEKGDIPEGYSVSREKKERFSLILESASTNQTSMYLCASTPPGETEAFFGQGTRLTVV.

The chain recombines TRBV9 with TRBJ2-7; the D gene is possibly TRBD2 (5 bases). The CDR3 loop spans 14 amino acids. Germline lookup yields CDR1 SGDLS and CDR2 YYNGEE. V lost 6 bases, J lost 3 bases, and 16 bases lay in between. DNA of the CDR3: TGTGCCAGCAACCCCAGCGGAACGTTCTACGAGCAGTACTTC. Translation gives CASNPSGTFYEQYF.

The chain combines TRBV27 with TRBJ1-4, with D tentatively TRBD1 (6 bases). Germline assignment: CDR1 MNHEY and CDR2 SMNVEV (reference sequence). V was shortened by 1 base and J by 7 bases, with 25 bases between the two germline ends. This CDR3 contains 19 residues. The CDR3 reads CASSLFAGAQGIIGEKLFF. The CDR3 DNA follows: TGTGCCAGCAGTTTATTTGCAGGGGCTCAAGGAATTATAGGTGAAAAACTGTTTTTT.

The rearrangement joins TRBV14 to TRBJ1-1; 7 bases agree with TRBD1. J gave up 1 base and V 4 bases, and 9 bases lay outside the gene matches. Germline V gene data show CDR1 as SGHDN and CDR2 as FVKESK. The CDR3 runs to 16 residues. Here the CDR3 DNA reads TGTGCCAGCAGCCCCCGACAGGGACTGGGGAACACTGAAGCTTTCTTT. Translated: CASSPRQGLGNTEAFF.

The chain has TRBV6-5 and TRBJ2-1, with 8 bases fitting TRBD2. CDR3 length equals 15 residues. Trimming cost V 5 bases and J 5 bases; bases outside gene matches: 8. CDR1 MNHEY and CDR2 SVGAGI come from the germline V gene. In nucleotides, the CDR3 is TGTGCCAGCAGTCTCAGCGGGAGTTTGCACAATGAGCAGTTCTTC. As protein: CASSLSGSLHNEQFF.

DNA for the CDR3: TGTGCCATCAGTGAAGTCTCAGGATACTACGAGCAGTACTTC. Protein product: CAISEVSGYYEQYF. This chain links TRBV10-3 with TRBJ2-7; no firm D call. Germline CDR1 reads ENHRY; CDR2 reads SYGVKD. The V gene lost 3 bases and the J gene lost 3 bases, with 12 bases spanning the gap. The length of the CDR3 is 14 residues.

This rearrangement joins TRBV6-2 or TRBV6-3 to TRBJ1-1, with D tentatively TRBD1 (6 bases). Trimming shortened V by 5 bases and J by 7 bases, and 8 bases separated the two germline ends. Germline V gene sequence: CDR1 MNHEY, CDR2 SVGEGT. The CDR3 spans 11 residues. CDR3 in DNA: TGTGCCAGCAGTGGGACACTTGAAGCTTTCTTT. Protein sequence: CASSGTLEAFF.

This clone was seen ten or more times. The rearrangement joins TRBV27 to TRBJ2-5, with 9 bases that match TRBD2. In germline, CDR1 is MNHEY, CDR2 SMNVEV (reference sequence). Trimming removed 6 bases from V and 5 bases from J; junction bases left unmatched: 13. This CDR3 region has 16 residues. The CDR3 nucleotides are TGTGCCAGCAGCGGAACCCGGCTAGCGGGACTGGAGACCCAGTACTTC. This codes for CASSGTRLAGLETQYF.

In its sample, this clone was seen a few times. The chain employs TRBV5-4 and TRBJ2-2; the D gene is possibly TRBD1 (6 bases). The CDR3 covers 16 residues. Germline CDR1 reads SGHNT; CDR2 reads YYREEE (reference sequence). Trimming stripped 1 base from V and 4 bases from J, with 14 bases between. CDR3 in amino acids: CASSLSPRGSTGELFF. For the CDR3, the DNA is TGTGCCAGCAGCTTGTCCCCCAGGGGTAGCACCGGGGAGCTGTTTTTT.

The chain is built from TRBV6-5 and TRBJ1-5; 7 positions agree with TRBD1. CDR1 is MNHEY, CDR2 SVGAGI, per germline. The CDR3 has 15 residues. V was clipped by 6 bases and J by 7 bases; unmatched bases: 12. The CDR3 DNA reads TGTGCCAGCAGCCAAGGGGGCATGGGAGGACAGCCCCAGCATTTT. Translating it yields CASSQGGMGGQPQHF.

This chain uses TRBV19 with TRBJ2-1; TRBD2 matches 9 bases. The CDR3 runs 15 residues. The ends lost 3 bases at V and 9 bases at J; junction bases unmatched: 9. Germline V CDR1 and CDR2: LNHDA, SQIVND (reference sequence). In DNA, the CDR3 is TGTGCCAGTAGTATTGTGATAGCGGGAGTTGGTGAGCAGTTCTTC. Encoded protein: CASSIVIAGVGEQFF.

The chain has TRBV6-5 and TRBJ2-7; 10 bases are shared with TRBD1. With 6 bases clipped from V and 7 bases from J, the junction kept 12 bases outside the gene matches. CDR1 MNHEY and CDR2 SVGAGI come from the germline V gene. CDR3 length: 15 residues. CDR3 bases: TGTGCCAGCAGCTATGGCAGACAGGGGGCGGGTGAGCAGTACTTC. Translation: CASSYGRQGAGEQYF.

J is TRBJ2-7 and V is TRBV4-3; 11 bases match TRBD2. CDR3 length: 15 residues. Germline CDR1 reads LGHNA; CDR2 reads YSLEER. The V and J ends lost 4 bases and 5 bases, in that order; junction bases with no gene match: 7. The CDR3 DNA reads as TGCGCCAGCAGCCGCCAACTAGCGGGAGTCAACGAGCAGTACTTC. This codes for CASSRQLAGVNEQYF.

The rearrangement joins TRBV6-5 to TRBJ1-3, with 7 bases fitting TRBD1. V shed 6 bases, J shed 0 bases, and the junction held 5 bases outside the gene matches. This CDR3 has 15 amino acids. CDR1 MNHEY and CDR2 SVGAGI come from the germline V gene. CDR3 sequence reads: CASRQGTHSGNTIYF. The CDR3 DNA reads TGTGCCAGCAGACAGGGGACTCACTCTGGAAACACCATATATTTT.

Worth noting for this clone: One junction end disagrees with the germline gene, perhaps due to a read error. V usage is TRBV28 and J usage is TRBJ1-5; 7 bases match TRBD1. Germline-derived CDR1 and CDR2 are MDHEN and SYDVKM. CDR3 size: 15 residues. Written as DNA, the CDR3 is TGTGCCAGCAGATTATCAGGGGGGAGTAAGCAGCCCCAGCATTTT. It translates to CASRLSGGSKQPQHF.

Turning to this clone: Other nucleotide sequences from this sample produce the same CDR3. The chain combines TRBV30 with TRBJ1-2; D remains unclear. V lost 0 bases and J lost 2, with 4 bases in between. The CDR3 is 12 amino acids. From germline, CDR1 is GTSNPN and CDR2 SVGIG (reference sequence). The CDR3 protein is CAWSVSNYGYTF. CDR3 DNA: TGTGCCTGGAGTGTGTCAAACTATGGCTACACCTTC.

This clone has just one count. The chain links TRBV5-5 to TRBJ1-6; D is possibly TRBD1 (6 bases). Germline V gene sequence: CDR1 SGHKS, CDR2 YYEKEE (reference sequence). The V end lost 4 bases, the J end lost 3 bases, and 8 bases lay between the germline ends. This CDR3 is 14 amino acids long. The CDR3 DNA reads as TGTGCCAGCAGCCCGGGACACTATAATTCACCCCTCCACTTT. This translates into CASSPGHYNSPLHF.

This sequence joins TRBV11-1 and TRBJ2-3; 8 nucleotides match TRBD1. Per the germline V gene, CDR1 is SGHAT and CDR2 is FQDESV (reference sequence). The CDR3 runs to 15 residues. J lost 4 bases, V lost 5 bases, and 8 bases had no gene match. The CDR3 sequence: CASSKYRDRSDTQYF. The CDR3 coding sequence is TGTGCCAGCAGCAAATACCGGGACAGGTCAGATACGCAGTATTTT.

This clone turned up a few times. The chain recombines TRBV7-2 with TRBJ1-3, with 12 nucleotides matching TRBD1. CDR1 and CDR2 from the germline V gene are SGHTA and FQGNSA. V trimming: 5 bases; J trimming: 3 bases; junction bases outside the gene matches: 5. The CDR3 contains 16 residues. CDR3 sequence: CASSLGTGGLGNTIYF. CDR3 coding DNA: TGTGCCAGCAGCCTCGGGACAGGGGGCCTTGGAAACACCATATATTTT.

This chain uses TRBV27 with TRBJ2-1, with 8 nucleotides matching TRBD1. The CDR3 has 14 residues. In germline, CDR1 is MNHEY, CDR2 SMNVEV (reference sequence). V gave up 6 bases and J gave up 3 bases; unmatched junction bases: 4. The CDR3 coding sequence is TGTGCCAGCAGCCCCGGGACAGGCTACAATGAGCAGTTCTTC. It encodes CASSPGTGYNEQFF.

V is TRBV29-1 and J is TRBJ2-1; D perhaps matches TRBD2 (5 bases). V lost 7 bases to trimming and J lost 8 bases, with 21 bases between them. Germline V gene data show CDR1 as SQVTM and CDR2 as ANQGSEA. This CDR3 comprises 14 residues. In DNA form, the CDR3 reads TGCAGCGCCGGACGGAGCGGCCTAAACGATGAGCAGTTCTTC. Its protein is CSAGRSGLNDEQFF.